These 16 T cell receptor beta chains were sequenced from one sample in a study of cytomegalovirus exposure and HLA in healthy donors. Vbeta (60) and Jbeta (13) primers were used in the PCR. The method was immunoSEQ multiplex PCR; TCRdb's version includes in-frame clones alone and lacks a portion of them. Among under 200,000 clones listed, about 76% were seen once. The sequenced sample was PBMCs. These receptors were taken from a male donor in good health and CMV-seropositive.

The chain is built from TRBV7-9 and TRBJ1-1, with a possible D match to TRBD1 (6 bases). CDR1 is SEHNR and CDR2 is FQNEAQ in the germline V gene (reference sequence). The V end lost 2 bases, the J end lost 4 bases, and 8 bases lay between the germline ends. The CDR3 extends over 13 amino acids. The CDR3 DNA reads as TGTGCCAGCAGCTTAACAGGGCTCACTGAAGCTTTCTTT. Protein: CASSLTGLTEAFF.

This chain links TRBV4-2 with TRBJ1-2; D perhaps matches TRBD1 (5 bases). V gave up 4 bases and J gave up 7 bases, with 13 bases separating them. Germline assignment: CDR1 LGHNA and CDR2 YNFKEQ. The CDR3 is made up of 13 amino acids. CDR3 nucleotides: TGTGCCAGCAGCCTATCCCCAACAGGTGGCTACACCTTC. This sequence encodes CASSLSPTGGYTF.

The chain is built from TRBV11-2 and TRBJ1-4, with no clear D. Germline V gene sequence: CDR1 SGHAT, CDR2 FQNNGV. The CDR3 contains 16 residues. Trimming pared 4 bases from V and 8 bases from J, leaving 20 bases between. The CDR3 coding sequence is TGTGCCAGCAGCTCTATTCAGCGAAATCGATTCGAAAAACTGTTTTTT. It specifies CASSSIQRNRFEKLFF.

The CDR3 region is CASSWGGEQYF. In DNA, the CDR3 is TGTGCCAGCAGTTGGGGGGGAGAGCAGTACTTC. The rearrangement links TRBV6-5 to TRBJ2-7, with TRBD2 identical over 7 bases. The V and J ends lost 4 bases and 7 bases, in that order; junction bases with no gene match: 1. The CDR3 spans 11 residues. Germline lookup yields CDR1 MNHEY and CDR2 SVGAGI.

The rearrangement joins TRBV11-3 to TRBJ2-3; 8 bases align to TRBD2. Germline V lookup: CDR1 SGHNT, CDR2 YENEEA. With V trimmed by 0 bases and J by 3 bases, 14 bases remained unmatched. The CDR3 is 19 residues long. The CDR3 sequence is CASSLEGPGAGGRTDTQYF. The DNA for the CDR3 is TGTGCCAGCAGCTTAGAAGGTCCCGGGGCGGGGGGCAGGACAGATACGCAGTATTTT.

The rearrangement links TRBV13 to TRBJ2-4; 7 bases map to TRBD1. The V gene end was trimmed by 5 bases and the J gene end by 1 base; junction bases not matched to a gene: 8. This CDR3 has 16 amino acids. Germline CDR1 PRHDT, CDR2 FYEKMQ (reference sequence). DNA for the CDR3: TGTGCCAGCAGCGATACAGGGGAAGGGGCCAAAAACATTCAGTACTTC. It translates to CASSDTGEGAKNIQYF. The complete variable domain, with remaining parts taken from reference TRBV13 and TRBJ2-4, reads AAGVIQSPRHLIKEKRETATLKCYPIPRHDTVYWYQQGPGQDPQFLISFYEKMQSDKGSIPDRFSAQQFSDYHSELNMSSLELGDSALYFCASSDTGEGAKNIQYFGAGTRLSVL.

Here the CDR3 reads CAASSGGEVDTQYF. The CDR3 DNA follows: TGTGCCGCCTCTAGCGGGGGGGAGGTAGATACGCAGTATTTT. The chain employs TRBV30 and TRBJ2-3, with 12 bases matching TRBD2. This CDR3 comprises 14 residues. The V segment lost 8 bases and the J segment 5 bases; nucleotides outside the gene matches: 8. Germline assignment: CDR1 GTSNPN and CDR2 SVGIG (reference sequence).

About this clone itself: In the same sample, other DNA sequences code for this CDR3. The chain is built from TRBV9 and TRBJ2-7; no clear D. Trimming removed 4 bases from V and 2 bases from J, with 10 bases in between. CDR3 length: 13 amino acids. Germline V gene sequence: CDR1 SGDLS, CDR2 YYNGEE. CDR3 in amino acids: CASSPGQAYEQYF. The CDR3 DNA follows: TGTGCCAGCAGCCCTGGGCAGGCCTACGAGCAGTACTTC. Full variable domain (remainder filled in from reference TRBV9 and TRBJ2-7): DSGVTQTPKHLITATGQRVTLRCSPRSGDLSVYWYQQSLDQGLQFLIQYYNGEERAKGNILERFSAQQFPDLHSELNLSSLELGDSALYFCASSPGQAYEQYFGPGTRLTVT.

This chain links TRBV4-3 with TRBJ1-5; weak D call: TRBD1 (6 bases). The ends were cut back, 0 bases at V and 5 bases at J, with 14 bases in the middle. CDR3 size: 16 residues. Germline V gene data show CDR1 as LGHNA and CDR2 as YSLEER. The CDR3, as DNA: TGCGCCAGCAGCCAAGATCTGGGGGCGGGCCATCAGCCCCAGCATTTT. Translated: CASSQDLGAGHQPQHF.

The chain employs TRBV9 and TRBJ1-1; unclear D gene. Germline CDR1 and CDR2: SGDLS and YYNGEE. V was clipped by 0 bases and J by 4 bases, with 10 bases between them. The CDR3 is made up of 14 amino acids. Here the CDR3 DNA reads TGTGCCAGCAGCGTAGCTCGGGGAAGCACTGAAGCTTTCTTT. This gives the protein CASSVARGSTEAFF.

This clone was seen a single time. The chain links TRBV6-5 to TRBJ1-2, with 10 positions matching TRBD1. Germline trimming cut 6 bases from V and 3 bases from J; bases unmatched to any gene: 7. The CDR3 contains 15 residues. From germline, CDR1 is MNHEY and CDR2 SVGAGI. The CDR3 spells CASSYDGTGDYGYTF. For the CDR3, the DNA is TGTGCCAGCAGCTACGACGGGACAGGGGACTATGGCTACACCTTC.

Remarks on this clone: Other DNA sequences in the sample encode the same CDR3. This chain links TRBV5-1 with TRBJ1-5, with 7 bases aligning to TRBD1. Germline V lookup: CDR1 SGHRS, CDR2 YFSETQ. CDR3 length: 15 residues. J was trimmed by 0 bases and V by 1 base; bases with no gene match: 1. The CDR3 region is CASSLTGDSNQPQHF. Here the CDR3 DNA reads TGCGCCAGCAGCTTGACAGGGGATAGCAATCAGCCCCAGCATTTT. Supplemented by reference TRBV5-1 and TRBJ1-5, the full variable domain reads KAGVTQTPRYLIKTRGQQVTLSCSPISGHRSVSWYQQTPGQGLQFLFEYFSETQRNKGNFPGRFSGRQFSNSRSEMNVSTLELGDSALYLCASSLTGDSNQPQHFGDGTRLSIL.

The CDR3 spells CASRGTGGWETQYF. CDR3 DNA: TGTGCCAGCAGGGGGACAGGGGGCTGGGAGACCCAGTACTTC. The genes are TRBV28 and TRBJ2-5, with TRBD1 identical over 12 bases. Germline-derived CDR1 and CDR2 are MDHEN and SYDVKM. The junction had 4 bases not matched to a gene; V was cut back by 6 bases and J by 5 bases. This CDR3 is built from 14 residues.

This sequence joins TRBV29-1 and TRBJ1-1; D is unresolved. Per germline, CDR1 SQVTM and CDR2 ANQGSEA. CDR3 length: 10 amino acids. V lost 3 bases and J 4 bases, leaving 3 bases between the germline ends. The CDR3 region has the DNA TGCAGCGTTGACAGCACTGAAGCTTTCTTT. It codes for CSVDSTEAFF.

The chain combines TRBV5-1 with TRBJ1-1; D is possibly TRBD1 (6 bases). V was pared by 3 bases and J by 5 bases, with 14 bases between. This CDR3 is built from 14 residues. The germline V gene has CDR1 SGHRS and CDR2 YFSETQ. CDR3 bases: TGCGCCAGCAGCTCGGCGGGGGCTGGTACTGAAGCTTTCTTT. Translated, it gives CASSSAGAGTEAFF.

The chain employs TRBV5-6 and TRBJ1-1; 7 nucleotides align to TRBD1. Germline assignment: CDR1 SGHDT and CDR2 YYEEEE. Unmatched junction bases numbered 7, after V lost 4 bases and J lost 1 base. The CDR3 is 15 residues long. CDR3: CASSRPGTENTEAFF. Written as DNA, the CDR3 is TGTGCCAGCAGCCGTCCCGGGACAGAGAACACTGAAGCTTTCTTT. The full variable domain, with the rest looked up from reference TRBV5-6 and TRBJ1-1, is DAGVTQSPTHLIKTRGQQVTLRCSPKSGHDTVSWYQQALGQGPQFIFQYYEEEERQRGNFPDRFSGHQFPNYSSELNVNALLLGDSALYLCASSRPGTENTEAFFGQGTRLTVV.